The rows below give T cell receptor beta chains drawn from one sample of a study of blood T cell repertoires in COVID-19. Method: immunoSEQ multiplex PCR; TCRdb's copy keeps in-frame clones and lacks some. The data contain approximately 37,000 clones, approximately 89% of them singletons. The sequenced sample consisted of peripheral blood. The receptors come from a man aged 60 to 75 with active or convalescent COVID-19. Each CDR3 is given with its conserved first and last residue. The D gene is left open where the match is weak. A row's size may be missing; if present it is once, few, many or a size class.

D gene	clone size	V gene	J gene	CDR3 protein	CDR3 DNA
TRBD1	.	TRBV7-2	TRBJ2-1	CASSSRQGAGNEQFF	TGTGCCAGCAGCTCTCGACAGGGGGCGGGCAATGAGCAGTTCTTC
TRBD1	.	TRBV9	TRBJ1-3	CASSPRGDRAGNTIYF	TGTGCCAGCAGCCCCAGGGGGGACAGGGCTGGAAACACCATATATTTT
TRBD1	.	TRBV11-2	TRBJ1-1	CASSLGTVGTEAFF	TGTGCCAGCAGCTTGGGGACAGTGGGCACTGAAGCTTTCTTT
.	.	TRBV7-9	TRBJ1-4	CASSPRGLRATNEKLFF	TGTGCCAGCAGCCCCCGAGGATTGCGGGCAACTAATGAAAAACTGTTTTTT
TRBD2	.	TRBV28	TRBJ2-1	CASSFWLSRETSGINEQFF	TGTGCCAGCAGTTTTTGGCTGTCCAGAGAGACTAGCGGAATCAATGAGCAGTTCTTC
.	.	TRBV5-4	TRBJ2-2	CASKTGGNLPGELFF	TGTGCCTCAAAAACTGGGGGGAATTTGCCCGGGGAGCTGTTTTTT
TRBD1	few	TRBV9	TRBJ1-3	CASSPQGQVSGNTIYF	TGTGCCAGCAGCCCCCAGGGACAGGTCTCTGGAAACACCATATATTTT
TRBD1	.	TRBV9	TRBJ2-1	CASSVGGQGANEQFF	TGTGCCAGCAGCGTAGGGGGACAGGGGGCGAATGAGCAGTTCTTC
TRBD1	few	TRBV10-2	TRBJ2-1	CASRPLRDRENNEQFF	TGCGCCAGCAGACCTCTCCGGGACAGGGAAAACAATGAGCAGTTCTTC
.	.	TRBV7-7	TRBJ2-1	CASSLDRGREQFF	TGTGCCAGCAGCTTAGATCGGGGTCGGGAGCAGTTCTTC
TRBD2	.	TRBV13	TRBJ2-3	CASSPLAGGGADTQYF	TGTGCCAGCAGCCCCCTAGCGGGAGGGGGCGCAGATACGCAGTATTTT
TRBD1	.	TRBV19	TRBJ2-1	CASSSWDRGDSHEQFF	TGTGCCAGTAGTTCTTGGGACAGGGGAGATTCCCATGAGCAGTTCTTC
TRBD1	.	TRBV9	TRBJ1-4	CASSVEGAGNEKLFF	TGTGCCAGCAGCGTAGAGGGGGCGGGGAATGAAAAACTGTTTTTT
.	.	TRBV7-9	TRBJ2-2	CASSLPSGRTGELFF	TGTGCCAGCAGCTTACCTTCAGGGAGGACCGGGGAGCTGTTTTTT
.	once	TRBV28	TRBJ2-5	CASSLISREETQYF	TGTGCCAGCAGTTTAATATCACGGGAAGAGACCCAGTACTTC
TRBD1	.	TRBV7-6	TRBJ2-3	CASSSFRMSGQLTADTQYF	TGTGCCAGCAGCTCCTTCAGGATGTCGGGACAGTTGACGGCAGATACGCAGTATTTT
TRBD1	.	TRBV7-6	TRBJ2-5	CASSLGTGGQETQYF	TGTGCCAGCAGCTTAGGGACAGGGGGCCAAGAGACCCAGTACTTC
.	.	TRBV14	TRBJ2-6	CASSPADSTRVLTF	TGTGCCAGCAGCCCAGCGGACAGCACCAGGGTCCTGACTTTC
TRBD1	.	TRBV7-2	TRBJ2-2	CASSLLWTGGDGGELFF	TGTGCCAGCAGCTTACTTTGGACAGGGGGCGATGGCGGGGAGCTGTTTTTT
.	.	TRBV5-1	TRBJ1-2	CASSTGQIFDYGYTF	TGCGCCAGCAGCACAGGACAAATATTTGACTATGGCTACACCTTC
.	.	TRBV7-9	TRBJ1-5	CASSLAGSSNQPQHF	TGTGCCAGCAGCTTAGCTGGCAGTAGCAATCAGCCCCAGCATTTT
TRBD2	.	TRBV7-9	TRBJ2-5	CASGGTSGSIETQYF	TGTGCCAGCGGCGGGACTAGCGGGAGTATCGAGACCCAGTACTTC